A selection of T cell receptor beta chains follows, all from one sample in a study of blood T cell repertoires in COVID-19. Generated by immunoSEQ multiplex PCR, the TCRdb table keeps only in-frame clones and is missing some. This table has 140,000 to 150,000 clones, 88% appearing once. Specimen: peripheral blood. Receptors originate from a human donor in a cohort sampled during active COVID-19. CDR3s leave out the opening cysteine and the closing phenylalanine or tryptophan. For some rows the clone size is stated as once, few or many, or as a class when expanded; others skip it.

v_call	clone_size	j_call	cdr3_aa
TRBV7-2	.	TRBJ2-7	ASSDYRGSSYEQY
TRBV30	.	TRBJ2-2	ASGGGSRTGELF
TRBV4-3	.	TRBJ1-1	ASSYRDRGTEAF
TRBV7-2	.	TRBJ1-4	ASSSPGTGGEKLF
TRBV28	.	TRBJ1-1	ASSWGGTEAF
TRBV5-1	.	TRBJ2-3	ASSLGAGDQY
TRBV6-2/TRBV6-3	.	TRBJ1-4	ASSYGNRAYNEKLF
TRBV7-3	.	TRBJ2-3	ASSSLAGVTDTQY
TRBV5-1	.	TRBJ2-3	ASSLSRGTTDTQY
TRBV28	.	TRBJ1-1	ASRLQEANTEAF
TRBV29-1	.	TRBJ2-7	SVGWASLEQY
TRBV7-2	.	TRBJ2-1	ASSLAHTGAYNEQF
TRBV2	.	TRBJ1-1	ASRRGGVRAF
TRBV7-8	once	TRBJ1-2	ASSPTPGTGGLYGYT
TRBV24-1	once	TRBJ1-4	ATSEPRQGGNEKLF
TRBV24-1	.	TRBJ2-3	ATSDYGQGSTDTQY
TRBV18	.	TRBJ1-2	ASSLPDRGPLYGYT
TRBV28	.	TRBJ2-7	ASRGQGAYEQY
TRBV28	once	TRBJ2-5	ASSPSGTSGRYRLETQY
TRBV7-2	.	TRBJ2-5	ASSGASGETQY
TRBV19	once	TRBJ2-5	ASSMREKETQY
TRBV5-4	.	TRBJ2-3	ASSATGTVSTDTQY
TRBV4-3	.	TRBJ2-7	ASSLSVLSYEQY
TRBV6-5	.	TRBJ1-2	ASSLDRTYYGYT
TRBV28	.	TRBJ2-1	ASSLGGTGDNEQF
TRBV30	medium-sized	TRBJ2-7	ACHGTSGSYEQY
TRBV7-8	.	TRBJ1-2	ASSLGRGPYGYT
TRBV7-6	.	TRBJ1-2	ASSSRTGLSGYT
TRBV9	.	TRBJ2-7	ASSTGTGREREQY
TRBV12-3/TRBV12-4	.	TRBJ1-1	ASSLRGNTEAF
TRBV7-8	few	TRBJ2-7	ASSLGGFSYEQY
TRBV5-1	.	TRBJ2-3	ASSYQRGATDTQY
TRBV18	.	TRBJ2-7	ASSADRDDYEQY
TRBV7-8	few	TRBJ2-3	ASSLVSLGDSRTDTQY
TRBV11-2	.	TRBJ1-3	ASSLVSYSGNTIY
TRBV4-3	.	TRBJ2-7	ASSQGISGGSQYEQY
TRBV5-4	.	TRBJ1-4	ASSLEGGAGEKLF
TRBV19	.	TRBJ2-2	ASSIQGRNTGELF